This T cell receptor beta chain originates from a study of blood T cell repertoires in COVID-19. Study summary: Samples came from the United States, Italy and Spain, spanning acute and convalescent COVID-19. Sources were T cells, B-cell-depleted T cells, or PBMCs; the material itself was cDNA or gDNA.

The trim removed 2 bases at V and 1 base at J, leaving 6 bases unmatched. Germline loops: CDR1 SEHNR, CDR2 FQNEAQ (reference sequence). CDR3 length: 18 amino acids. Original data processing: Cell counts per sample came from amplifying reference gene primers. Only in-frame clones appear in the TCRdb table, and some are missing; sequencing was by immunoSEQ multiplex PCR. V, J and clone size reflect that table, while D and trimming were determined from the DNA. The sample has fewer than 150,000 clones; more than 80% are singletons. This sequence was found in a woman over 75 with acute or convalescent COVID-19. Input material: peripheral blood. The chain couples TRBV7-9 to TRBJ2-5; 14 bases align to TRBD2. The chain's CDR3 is CASSLFGTSGGTQETQYF. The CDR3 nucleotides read TGTGCCAGCAGCTTATTCGGGACTAGCGGGGGCACCCAAGAGACCCAGTACTTC.